This TCR beta chain was captured in a study of blood T cell repertoires in COVID-19. Profiling relied on immunoSEQ multiplex PCR, and the TCRdb table lists in-frame clones only, not all of them. This table has 200,000 to 250,000 clones, about 90% appearing once. CDR3 length: 14 amino acids. Per the germline V gene, CDR1 is MNHEY and CDR2 is SMNVEV (reference sequence). Trimming left V 3 bases short and J 3 bases short, with 9 bases between. The chain uses TRBV27 and TRBJ1-5; possible D gene TRBD1, 5 bases. Sequenced: peripheral blood. This TCR derives from an elderly man with acute or convalescent COVID-19. The DNA of the CDR3 is TGTGCCAGCAGTTTGGCAGGGATCAATCAGCCCCAGCATTTT. Protein: CASSLAGINQPQHF.